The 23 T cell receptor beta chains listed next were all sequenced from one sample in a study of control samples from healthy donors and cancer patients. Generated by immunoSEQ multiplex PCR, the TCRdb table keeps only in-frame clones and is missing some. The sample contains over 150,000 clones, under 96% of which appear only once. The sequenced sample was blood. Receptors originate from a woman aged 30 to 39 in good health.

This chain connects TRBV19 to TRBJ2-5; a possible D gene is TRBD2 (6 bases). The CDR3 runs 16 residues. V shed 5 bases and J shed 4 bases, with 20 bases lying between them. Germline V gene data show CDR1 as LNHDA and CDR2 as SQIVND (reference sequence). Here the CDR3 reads CASSALAWGTRETQYF. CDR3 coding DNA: TGTGCCAGTAGTGCACTAGCCTGGGGCACACGAGAGACCCAGTACTTC.

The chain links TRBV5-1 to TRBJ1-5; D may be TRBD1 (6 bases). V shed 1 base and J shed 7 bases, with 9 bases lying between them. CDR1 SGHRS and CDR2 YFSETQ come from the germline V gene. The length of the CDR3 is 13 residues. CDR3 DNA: TGCGCCAGCAGCTTGAAGGGGGAGCAGCCCCAGCATTTT. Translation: CASSLKGEQPQHF.

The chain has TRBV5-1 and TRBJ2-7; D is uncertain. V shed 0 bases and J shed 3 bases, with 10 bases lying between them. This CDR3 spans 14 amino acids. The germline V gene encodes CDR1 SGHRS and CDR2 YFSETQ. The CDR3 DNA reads TGCGCCAGCAGCTTGGCGGGCGTCGTCTACGAGCAGTACTTC. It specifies CASSLAGVVYEQYF.

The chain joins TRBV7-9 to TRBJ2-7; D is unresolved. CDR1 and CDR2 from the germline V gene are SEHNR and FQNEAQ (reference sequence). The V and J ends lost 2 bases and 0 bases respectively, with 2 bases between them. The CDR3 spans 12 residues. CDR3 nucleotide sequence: TGTGCCAGCAGCTTAAGCTCCTACGAGCAGTACTTC. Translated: CASSLSSYEQYF.

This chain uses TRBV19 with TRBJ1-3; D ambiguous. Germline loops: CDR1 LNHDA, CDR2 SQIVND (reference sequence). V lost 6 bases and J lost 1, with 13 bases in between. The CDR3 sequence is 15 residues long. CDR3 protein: CASRKGLPSGNTIYF. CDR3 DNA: TGTGCCAGTAGGAAAGGACTTCCGTCTGGAAACACCATATATTTT.

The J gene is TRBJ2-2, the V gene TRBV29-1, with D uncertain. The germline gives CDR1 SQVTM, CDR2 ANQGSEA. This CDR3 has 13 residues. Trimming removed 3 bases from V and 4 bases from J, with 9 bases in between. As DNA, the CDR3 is TGCAGCGTTGAGGAAGTTTTCACCGGGGAGCTGTTTTTT. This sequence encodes CSVEEVFTGELFF.

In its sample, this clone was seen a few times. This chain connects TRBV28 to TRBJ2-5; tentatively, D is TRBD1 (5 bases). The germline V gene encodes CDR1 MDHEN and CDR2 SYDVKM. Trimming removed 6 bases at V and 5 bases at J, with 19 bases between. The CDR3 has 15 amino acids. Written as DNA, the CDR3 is TGTGCCAGCAGCCAGCCAGTTCAGGGTCTGGAGACCCAGTACTTC. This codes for CASSQPVQGLETQYF.

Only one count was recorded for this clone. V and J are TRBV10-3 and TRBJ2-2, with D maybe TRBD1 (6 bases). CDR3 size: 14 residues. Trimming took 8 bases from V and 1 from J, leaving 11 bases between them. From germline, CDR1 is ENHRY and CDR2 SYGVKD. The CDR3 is CAIQPGQNTGELFF. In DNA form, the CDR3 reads TGTGCCATCCAACCGGGACAGAACACCGGGGAGCTGTTTTTT.

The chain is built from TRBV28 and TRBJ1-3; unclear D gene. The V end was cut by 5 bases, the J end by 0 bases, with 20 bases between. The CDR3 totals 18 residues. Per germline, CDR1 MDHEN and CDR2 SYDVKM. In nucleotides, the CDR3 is TGTGCCAGCAGTCCCATTTTGGGCCGACGGGACTCTGGAAACACCATATATTTT. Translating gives CASSPILGRRDSGNTIYF.

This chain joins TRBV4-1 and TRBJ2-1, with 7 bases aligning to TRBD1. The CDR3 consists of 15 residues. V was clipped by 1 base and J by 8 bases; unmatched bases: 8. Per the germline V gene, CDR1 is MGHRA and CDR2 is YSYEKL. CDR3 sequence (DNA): TGCGCCAGCAGCCAAGTCCACAGGGGAGAGGATGAGCAGTTCTTC. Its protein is CASSQVHRGEDEQFF.

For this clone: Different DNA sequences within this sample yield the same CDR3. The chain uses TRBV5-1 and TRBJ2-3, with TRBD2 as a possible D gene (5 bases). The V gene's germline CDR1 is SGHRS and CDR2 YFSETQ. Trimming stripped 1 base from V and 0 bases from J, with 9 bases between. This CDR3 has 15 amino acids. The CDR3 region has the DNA TGCGCCAGCAGCTTGCTAGCAGGTAGCACAGATACGCAGTATTTT. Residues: CASSLLAGSTDTQYF.

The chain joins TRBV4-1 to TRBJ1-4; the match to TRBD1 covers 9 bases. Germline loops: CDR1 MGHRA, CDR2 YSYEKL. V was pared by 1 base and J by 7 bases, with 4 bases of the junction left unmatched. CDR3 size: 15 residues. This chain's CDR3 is CASSQGGQGFEKLFF. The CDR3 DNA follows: TGCGCCAGCAGCCAAGGGGGACAGGGTTTTGAAAAACTGTTTTTT.

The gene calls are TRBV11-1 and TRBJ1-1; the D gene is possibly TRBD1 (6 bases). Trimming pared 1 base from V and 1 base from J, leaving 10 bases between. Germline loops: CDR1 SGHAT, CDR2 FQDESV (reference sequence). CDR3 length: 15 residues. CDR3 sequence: CASSLGTAGNTEAFF. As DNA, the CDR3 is TGTGCCAGCAGCTTAGGGACAGCTGGGAACACTGAAGCTTTCTTT.

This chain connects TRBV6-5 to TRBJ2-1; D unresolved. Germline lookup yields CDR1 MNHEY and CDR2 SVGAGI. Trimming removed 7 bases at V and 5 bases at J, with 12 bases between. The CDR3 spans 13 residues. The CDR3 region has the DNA TGTGCCAGCACCAGGTCCCGAAACAATGAGCAGTTCTTC. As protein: CASTRSRNNEQFF.

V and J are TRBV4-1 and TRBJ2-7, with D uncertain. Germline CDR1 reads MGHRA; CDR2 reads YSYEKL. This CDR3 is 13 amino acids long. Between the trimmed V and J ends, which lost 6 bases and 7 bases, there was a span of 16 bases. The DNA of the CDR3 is TGCGCCAGCAGACCGAATGGGAAAGGAGAGCAGTACTTC. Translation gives CASRPNGKGEQYF.

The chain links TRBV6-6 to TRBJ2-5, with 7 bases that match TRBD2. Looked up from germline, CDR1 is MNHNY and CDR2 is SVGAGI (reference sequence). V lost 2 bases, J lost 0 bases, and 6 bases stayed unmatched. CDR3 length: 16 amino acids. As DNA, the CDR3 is TGTGCCAGCAGTTACGGGATAGCGGGCTACCAAGAGACCCAGTACTTC. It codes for CASSYGIAGYQETQYF.

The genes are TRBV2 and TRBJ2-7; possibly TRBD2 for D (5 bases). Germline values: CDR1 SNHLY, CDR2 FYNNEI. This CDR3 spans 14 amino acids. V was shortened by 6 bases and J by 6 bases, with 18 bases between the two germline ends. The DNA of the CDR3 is TGTGCCAGCAGCGCGGTCGAGACTATTGGCGAGCAGTACTTC. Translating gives CASSAVETIGEQYF.

The CDR3 spells CASSGRVYQPQHF. The DNA of the CDR3 is TGTGCCAGCAGTGGCAGGGTTTATCAGCCCCAGCATTTT. The chain links TRBV27 to TRBJ1-5, with a tentative D call TRBD1 (5 bases). Germline-derived CDR1 and CDR2 are MNHEY and SMNVEV (reference sequence). With 5 bases removed from V and 5 bases from J, the gap between germline ends came to 10 bases. The CDR3 runs to 13 residues.

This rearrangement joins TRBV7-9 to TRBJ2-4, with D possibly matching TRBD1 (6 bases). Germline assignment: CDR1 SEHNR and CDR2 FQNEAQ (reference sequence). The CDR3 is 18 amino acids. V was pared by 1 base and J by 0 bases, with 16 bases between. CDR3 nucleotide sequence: TGTGCCAGCAGCTTAGGCGGTTTGACAGGATCAGCCAAAAACATTCAGTACTTC. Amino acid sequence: CASSLGGLTGSAKNIQYF.

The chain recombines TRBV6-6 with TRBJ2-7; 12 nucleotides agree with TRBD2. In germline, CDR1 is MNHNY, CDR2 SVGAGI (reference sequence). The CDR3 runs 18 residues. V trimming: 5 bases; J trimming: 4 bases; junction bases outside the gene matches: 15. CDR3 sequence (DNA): TGTGCCAGCAGTCTCCGTGGTACTAGCGGGAGGAGTCTTTACGAGCAGTACTTC. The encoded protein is CASSLRGTSGRSLYEQYF.

The CDR3 DNA follows: TGTGCCAGCAGCTCACCCGGGCAGGGGGCTTGGAATGAGCAGTTCTTC. It yields the protein CASSSPGQGAWNEQFF. V usage is TRBV6-6 and J usage is TRBJ2-1; 8 bases match TRBD1. This CDR3 has 16 residues. From germline, CDR1 is MNHNY and CDR2 SVGAGI (reference sequence). V lost 6 bases, J lost 7 bases, and 14 bases stayed unmatched.

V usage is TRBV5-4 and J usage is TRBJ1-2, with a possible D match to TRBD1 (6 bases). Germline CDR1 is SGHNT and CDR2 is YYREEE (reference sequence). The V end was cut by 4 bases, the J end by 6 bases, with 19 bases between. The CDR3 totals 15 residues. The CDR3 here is CASSPSYREENGYTF. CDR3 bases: TGTGCCAGCAGCCCAAGTTACAGGGAAGAGAATGGCTACACCTTC.

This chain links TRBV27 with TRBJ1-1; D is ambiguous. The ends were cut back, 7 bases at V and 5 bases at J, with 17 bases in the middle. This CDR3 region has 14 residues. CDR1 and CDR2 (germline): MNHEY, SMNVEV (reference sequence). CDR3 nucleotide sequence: TGTGCCAGCATCCCTGGATCAGCAGGAACTGAAGCTTTCTTT. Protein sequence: CASIPGSAGTEAFF.